Below are 7 T cell receptor beta chains sequenced from a single sample in a study of patients and donors after allogeneic stem cell transplantation. TCRdb processed the RT-PCR reads anew with MiXCR; each CDR3 protein has one entry. The sample contains 150,000 to 200,000 distinct CDR3 sequences, around two fifths of which appear only once. Sample: blood, either unsorted or a sorted T cell fraction (not recorded which). The receptors originated from a human donor who was either an allogeneic HSCT recipient or a stem cell or donor lymphocyte infusion donor (not recorded which). It is not recorded whose cells these are; they may come from a transplant donor.

A few counts support this clonotype. At one boundary the junction diverges from the germline segment, which might be a read error. The chain combines TRBV5-1 with TRBJ2-1, with D perhaps matching TRBD1 (5 bases). This CDR3 has 15 amino acids. Germline loops: CDR1 SGHRS, CDR2 YFSETQ. CDR3 in amino acids: CASRLGAGAYNEQFF. CDR3 bases: TGCGCCAGCAGGTTGGGTGCTGGGGCATACAATGAGCAGTTCTTC. Variable domain in full (rest from reference TRBV5-1 and TRBJ2-1): KAGVTQTPRYLIKTRGQQVTLSCSPISGHRSVSWYQQTPGQGLQFLFEYFSETQRNKGNFPGRFSGRQFSNSRSEMNVSTLELGDSALYLCASRLGAGAYNEQFFGPGTRLTVL.

This clonotype was observed a few times. The chain joins TRBV27 to TRBJ2-1; D may be TRBD1 or TRBD2 (6 bases each). Germline loops: CDR1 MNHEY, CDR2 SMNVEV (reference sequence). There are 13 residues in the CDR3. V was clipped by 7 bases and J by 10 bases, with 17 bases between them. CDR3 amino acids: CASTKGGEGEQFF. The CDR3, as DNA: TGTGCCAGCACCAAGGGGGGAGAAGGGGAGCAGTTCTTC.

The chain has TRBV27 and TRBJ2-1, with D possibly TRBD2 on 5 matching bases. This CDR3 contains 16 residues. Germline V gene lookup returns CDR1 MNHEY and CDR2 SMNVEV (reference sequence). V gave up 5 bases and J gave up 6 bases, with 20 bases separating them. CDR3 protein: CASSLLPSMRANEQFF. DNA of the CDR3: TGTGCCAGCAGTCTCCTCCCGTCAATGCGGGCCAATGAGCAGTTCTTC.

The V gene is TRBV20-1, the J gene TRBJ1-1, with D possibly being TRBD1 (6 bases). Germline values: CDR1 DFQATT, CDR2 SNEGSKA (reference sequence). The CDR3 loop spans 12 amino acids. Trimming took off 4 bases at V and 3 bases at J, with 9 bases between the two ends. The CDR3 DNA follows: TGCAGTGCTAACAGGGTGTACACTGAAGCTTTCTTT. It is translated as CSANRVYTEAFF.

The CDR3 loop reads CASSPPGRPAHGYTF. CDR3 DNA sequence: TGTGCCAGCAGCCCCCCCGGTCGCCCTGCCCATGGCTACACCTTC. The chain combines TRBV7-2 with TRBJ1-2, with D hard to call. Germline CDR1 reads SGHTA; CDR2 reads FQGNSA. The V and J ends lost 5 bases and 6 bases respectively, with 19 bases between them. CDR3 length equals 15 residues.

The J gene is TRBJ2-7, the V gene TRBV5-6, with no clear D. CDR1 is SGHDT and CDR2 is YYEEEE in the germline V gene. V lost 0 bases and J 3 bases, leaving 4 bases between the germline ends. CDR3 length: 12 residues. DNA for the CDR3: TGTGCCAGCAGCTTGGAGGACTACGAGCAGTACTTC. This encodes CASSLEDYEQYF.

The CDR3 DNA is TGCAGCGTTGAAGGGGACGCCTCGCCAGCTTTCTTT. Amino acid sequence: CSVEGDASPAFF. The J gene is TRBJ1-1, the V gene TRBV29-1; possible D gene TRBD1, 5 bases. CDR1 and CDR2 (germline): SQVTM, ANQGSEA. CDR3 length: 12 residues. V was trimmed by 1 base and J by 10 bases, leaving 13 bases between them.